The 12 T cell receptor beta chains presented below share a single source sample, sequenced in a study of cytotoxic CD8 clonotypes in ibrutinib-treated CLL. Only in-frame clones appear in the TCRdb table, and some are missing; sequencing was by immunoSEQ multiplex PCR. Here the sample spans 58,000 or so clones, approximately 62% being singletons. The sequencing used PBMCs, collected after 12 months of ibrutinib treatment. The receptor source for this set is a human donor with chronic lymphocytic leukemia.

The J gene is TRBJ1-5, the V gene TRBV7-8; weak D call: TRBD1 (6 bases). Trimming left V 0 bases short and J 6 bases short, with 9 bases between. CDR1 is SGHVS and CDR2 is FQNEAQ in the germline V gene. This CDR3 is built from 14 residues. The DNA of the CDR3 is TGTGCCAGCAGCTTAGCTCAGGGGACTCAGCCCCAGCATTTT. It specifies CASSLAQGTQPQHF.

This clone was seen only a few times. Written as DNA, the CDR3 is TGTGCCAGCAGCCAAGTGGGCAGCCTTAGGACCCAGTACTTC. Its protein product is CASSQVGSLRTQYF. This chain joins TRBV14 and TRBJ2-5; D not resolved. Germline V gene data show CDR1 as SGHDN and CDR2 as FVKESK. The length of the CDR3 is 14 residues. V lost 1 base and J 7 bases, leaving 13 bases between the germline ends. Variable domain in full (rest from reference TRBV14 and TRBJ2-5): EAGVTQFPSHSVIEKGQTVTLRCDPISGHDNLYWYRRVMGKEIKFLLHFVKESKQDESGMPNNRFLAERTGGTYSTLKVQPAELEDSGVYFCASSQVGSLRTQYFGPGTRLLVL.

The chain uses TRBV28 and TRBJ1-5, with 7 bases fitting TRBD1. The CDR3 totals 15 residues. From germline, CDR1 is MDHEN and CDR2 SYDVKM. V lost 6 bases and J lost 2; bases outside the gene matches: 7. Here the CDR3 DNA reads TGTGCCAGCAGCACACAGGGGCGCGGCAATCAGCCCCAGCATTTT. It translates to CASSTQGRGNQPQHF.

The chain links TRBV5-1 to TRBJ2-3; 8 nucleotides align to TRBD1. Germline V gene lookup returns CDR1 SGHRS and CDR2 YFSETQ. The CDR3 spans 16 residues. V dropped 5 bases and J dropped 5; count of bases not matched to a gene: 13. The CDR3 loop is CASSSYPQGAGDTQYF. CDR3 bases: TGCGCCAGCAGTTCTTACCCCCAGGGGGCGGGAGATACGCAGTATTTT.

The rearrangement links TRBV18 to TRBJ2-3; 9 bases match TRBD2. The CDR3 runs to 16 residues. V gave up 3 bases and J gave up 0 bases; unmatched junction bases: 4. The germline gives CDR1 KGHSH, CDR2 LQKENI. For the CDR3, the DNA is TGTGCCAGCTCACCGGGACTAGCACTTAGCACAGATACGCAGTATTTT. Its protein product is CASSPGLALSTDTQYF.

The chain couples TRBV5-8 to TRBJ2-7, with D possibly TRBD1 on 5 matching bases. The CDR3 is 12 residues long. Germline CDR1 is SGHTS and CDR2 is YDEGEE. Trimming removed 2 bases at V and 5 bases at J, with 8 bases between. CDR3 DNA: TGTGCCAGCAGCTTTAGGGGCCACGAGCAGTACTTC. It yields the protein CASSFRGHEQYF.

This chain uses TRBV18 with TRBJ1-1, with 7 bases identical to TRBD1. The V gene end was trimmed by 5 bases and the J gene end by 4 bases; junction bases not matched to a gene: 4. The CDR3 sequence is 13 residues long. Looked up from germline, CDR1 is KGHSH and CDR2 is LQKENI. The CDR3 DNA is TGTGCCAGCTCAAATACAGGGGCCACTGAAGCTTTCTTT. Translation gives CASSNTGATEAFF. The whole variable domain, filled in from reference TRBV18 and TRBJ1-1, reads NAGVMQNPRHLVRRRGQEARLRCSPMKGHSHVYWYRQLPEEGLKFMVYLQKENIIDESGMPKERFSAEFPKEGPSILRIQQVVRGDSAAYFCASSNTGATEAFFGQGTRLTVV.

The CDR3, as DNA: TGTGCCAGCAGCTGGGCCTCTAACACTGAAGCTTTCTTT. This sequence encodes CASSWASNTEAFF. The chain carries TRBV11-2 and TRBJ1-1, with D unclear. Per germline, CDR1 SGHAT and CDR2 FQNNGV. The CDR3 loop spans 13 amino acids. The V gene lost 4 bases and the J gene lost 2 bases, with 8 bases spanning the gap.

CDR3 DNA: TGTGCCAGCAGCCCTCAGGGCGGTTCACCCCTCCACTTT. Translating gives CASSPQGGSPLHF. V is TRBV6-5 and J is TRBJ1-6; D may be TRBD1 (5 bases). Germline V gives CDR1 MNHEY, CDR2 SVGAGI. Between the trimmed V and J ends, which lost 6 bases and 9 bases, there was a span of 12 bases. This CDR3 comprises 13 residues.

The gene calls are TRBV6-5 and TRBJ1-1, with TRBD1 identical over 7 bases. The J segment lost 1 base and the V segment lost 5 bases, leaving 7 bases of the junction unmatched. The CDR3 length is 15 residues. Germline CDR1 reads MNHEY; CDR2 reads SVGAGI. As DNA, the CDR3 is TGTGCCAGCAGTATAGGGGGCATGGGGAACACTGAAGCTTTCTTT. Amino acid sequence: CASSIGGMGNTEAFF.

V gene TRBV19 combines with J gene TRBJ2-1; a weak D match, TRBD2 (5 bases). The CDR3 has 14 residues. Germline V gene data show CDR1 as LNHDA and CDR2 as SQIVND (reference sequence). V was shortened by 8 bases and J by 1 base, with 12 bases between the two germline ends. The CDR3 spells CASEVGGSYNEQFF. In DNA, the CDR3 is TGTGCCAGTGAAGTTGGAGGATCCTACAATGAGCAGTTCTTC.

This chain uses TRBV5-6 with TRBJ2-3; D is uncertain. Germline V CDR1 and CDR2: SGHDT, YYEEEE. Trimming shortened V by 4 bases and J by 10 bases, and 28 bases separated the two germline ends. The CDR3 has 17 amino acids. The CDR3, as DNA: TGTGCCAGCAGCCTCCGGGCCTTAGGGCTAGGCAGTCGTCCGCAGTATTTT. Translating it yields CASSLRALGLGSRPQYF.